This T cell receptor (beta chain) was obtained from a study of vaccination and CD4 T cells after COVID-19 (dated by TCRdb to the early 2020s). With respect to the entire study: Every convalescent patient had a positive nasal swab PCR test for SARS-CoV-2, with mild disease in several patients and severe disease in one. The convalescent cohort comprised six males and four females, including two Hispanic individuals, seven Caucasians, two Asians and one multiracial person. Each participant got two doses of either the Pfizer-BioNTech BNT162b2 vaccine (n=8) or the Moderna mRNA-1273 vaccine (n=2). Post-COVID blood samples were collected from convalescent patients a median of approximately 93 days after diagnosis, with a range of roughly 35 to 170 days. Post-vaccine blood samples were obtained a median of about 72 days after the second vaccine dose, with a range of about 12 to 241 days. Culture stimuli were overlapping spike peptide pools from SARS-CoV-2 and from the common cold coronaviruses HCoV-NL63, HCoV-OC43 and HCoV-229E. In control cultures, a CEFX viral epitope pool was used as positive control, an HIV-1 Nef peptide pool was used as negative control, or no peptide was added. The spike-specific CD4+ TCR repertoire was compared before and after mRNA vaccination in 10 COVID-19 convalescent patients and a few infection-naive healthy vaccine recipients. The research as a whole found: Relatively few convalescent patients were included in the study, and early timepoints after natural infection were not analyzed. Of the vaccine-specific clones in convalescent patients, 304 of 307, or nearly all, reacted only to SARS-CoV-2 spike and did not cross-react with common cold coronaviruses. The median count of SARS-CoV-2-reactive clonotypes went up from under 25 after infection to a few dozen after vaccination, although the change was not significant. In convalescent patients, a median around 90% of post-vaccine SARS-CoV-2-reactive clones were detected only after vaccination, suggesting vaccine-specific priming.

On this clonotype: Its antigen is not yet known. Per-base quality was not reported, and no clone a single base away is much larger than it.

The library was prepared using PCR. DNA from cultured CD4+ T cells was subjected to TCR sequencing with the Oncomine TCR Beta short-read assay at the Johns Hopkins FTIC core. The QIAamp micro DNA kit was used to extract genomic DNA from the cultured CD4+ T cells. Oncomine TCR Beta libraries from cultured CD4+ T cells were pooled with unique dual indexes and sequenced on an Illumina iSeq 100. Per the source publication's procedure: Non-productive sequences were removed, and CDR3s not starting with C, not ending with F or W, or shorter than 7 amino acids were discarded. Antigen-specific clonotypes were identified using the MANAFEST web application through comparison of peptide-stimulated wells with reference and other culture wells. For a clone to be called positive, the clone needed an FDR below 0.05, an odds ratio above 5, and a productive frequency above 0.1% in at least two of three replicate wells. A clonotype was classed as cross-reactive if the clonotype showed significant expansion both in SARS-CoV-2 spike wells and in at least one common cold coronavirus spike condition. CDR3 homology was assessed with Levenshtein distances (stringdist) and unrooted phylogenetic trees (ape) in R version 3.6.1. Using fastp trimming at Q25 and MiXCR clonotype assembly, TCRdb reanalyzed the public sequencing data and kept in-frame beta chains. Identical CDR3 protein sequences are pooled into one entry, listed with their most common genes and DNA. These V and J calls rely on TCRdb rather than the paper's analysis. In this sample the table shows approximately 15,000 distinct CDR3 sequences, roughly 61% of which occur a single time. Around 12% of the sample rests with the top ten.

The CDR3 contains 14 residues, cysteine and phenylalanine counted. The DNA shown is the 42-base CDR3, in frame from base 1. The junction shows trimming of 7 bases on V and 7 bases on J, plus 19 bases between the germline ends. From the germline V gene, CDR1 is MNHNS and CDR2 is SASEGT. Read against the paper, the sample's treatment or condition label means: roughly 10-day PBMC culture with coronavirus spike peptide pools or control peptides (ViraFEST assay). To expand antigen-specific T cells with peptide pools and then pick out the expanded clonotypes through TCR sequencing, the study relied on the ViraFEST assay. The convalescent patients' positive SARS-CoV-2 PCR tests were from March to December 2020, which was before the Alpha, Beta and Delta variants emerged in the United States. About 2 million PBMCs per well were cultured in IMDM with roughly 5% human AB serum and approximately 9.8 IU/ml IL-2, plus 10 ug/ml peptide pools. Half of the culture medium was replaced with fresh IL-2-containing medium on days 3 and 7. Once the cells had been in culture for about 10 days, the EasySep CD4+ T cell isolation kit was used to isolate CD4+ T cells by negative selection. Ficoll-Paque Plus gradient centrifugation was used to isolate PBMCs from whole blood, and the isolated PBMCs were then either used fresh or cryopreserved at -140C. In general, triplicate wells were set up for every culture condition.

This receptor was obtained from a human donor who had recovered from COVID-19. The V gene is TRBV6-1 and the J gene is TRBJ1-2, with TRBD1 tentatively as D gene (6 bases match). The material sequenced was CD4+ T cells from blood, cultured in vitro. The CDR3: CASTIPTGQVGYTF. The sequenced DNA is TGTGCCAGCACCATCCCTACAGGGCAAGTTGGCTACACCTTC.